Listed below are T cell receptor beta chains from one sample, sequenced in a study of blood T cell repertoires in COVID-19. Method: immunoSEQ multiplex PCR; TCRdb's copy keeps in-frame clones and lacks some. Of more than 300,000 clones listed, more than 70% are singletons. The specimen sequenced was PBMCs or T cells enriched from blood (not recorded which). The receptors shown here come from a woman between 18 and 30 years old who had recovered from COVID-19. Each CDR3 is given with its conserved first and last residue. A D gene is named only where the DNA matches it firmly. Rows may omit the clone size; those that give it use once, few, many or a size class.

D gene: TRBD2
J gene: TRBJ2-7
V gene: TRBV7-2
clone size: -
CDR3 protein: CASSLVRGVTYEQYF
CDR3 DNA: TGTGCCAGCAGCTTAGTACGGGGGGTAACCTACGAGCAGTACTTC

D gene: TRBD1
J gene: TRBJ2-7
V gene: TRBV19
clone size: once
CDR3 protein: CATGQGAYEQYF
CDR3 DNA: TGTGCCACAGGACAGGGGGCCTACGAGCAGTACTTC

D gene: -
J gene: TRBJ2-2
V gene: TRBV19
clone size: -
CDR3 protein: CASSVLLWAGELFF
CDR3 DNA: TGTGCCAGTAGTGTACTACTTTGGGCCGGGGAGCTGTTTTTT

D gene: TRBD1
J gene: TRBJ1-6
V gene: TRBV7-3
clone size: once
CDR3 protein: CASSAGQVHSPLHF
CDR3 DNA: TGTGCCAGCAGCGCCGGACAGGTTCATTCACCCCTCCACTTT

D gene: -
J gene: TRBJ1-2
V gene: TRBV4-1
clone size: -
CDR3 protein: CASSQLTGHYGYTF
CDR3 DNA: TGCGCCAGCAGCCAGCTAACAGGGCACTATGGCTACACCTTC

D gene: TRBD1
J gene: TRBJ2-1
V gene: TRBV9
clone size: -
CDR3 protein: CASSAQGAPYNEQFF
CDR3 DNA: TGTGCCAGCAGCGCTCAGGGGGCCCCCTACAATGAGCAGTTCTTC

D gene: TRBD1
J gene: TRBJ2-7
V gene: TRBV28
clone size: -
CDR3 protein: CASSTGDPYEQYF
CDR3 DNA: TGTGCCAGCAGTACAGGGGATCCCTACGAGCAGTACTTC

D gene: -
J gene: TRBJ2-7
V gene: TRBV20-1
clone size: few
CDR3 protein: CSASLGSDEQYF
CDR3 DNA: TGCAGTGCTAGTTTAGGGAGTGACGAGCAGTACTTC

D gene: -
J gene: TRBJ1-2
V gene: TRBV28
clone size: -
CDR3 protein: CASSPALGRVYGYTF
CDR3 DNA: TGTGCCAGCAGCCCCGCCCTGGGCAGGGTCTATGGCTACACCTTC

D gene: -
J gene: TRBJ1-5
V gene: TRBV6-1
clone size: -
CDR3 protein: CASSEMGGPERYSNQPQHF
CDR3 DNA: TGTGCCAGCAGTGAAATGGGGGGGCCGGAGCGATATAGCAATCAGCCCCAGCATTTT

D gene: -
J gene: TRBJ1-1
V gene: TRBV5-1
clone size: -
CDR3 protein: CASSLVFRENTEAFF
CDR3 DNA: TGCGCCAGCAGCTTGGTGTTCAGGGAAAACACTGAAGCTTTCTTT

D gene: TRBD2
J gene: TRBJ2-1
V gene: TRBV3-1/TRBV3-2
clone size: -
CDR3 protein: CASSQDRLAGGHEQFF
CDR3 DNA: TGTGCCAGCAGCCAAGATCGGCTAGCGGGGGGCCATGAGCAGTTCTTC

D gene: -
J gene: TRBJ2-2
V gene: TRBV4-1
clone size: -
CDR3 protein: CASSQQTGNTGELFF
CDR3 DNA: TGCGCCAGCAGCCAACAGACAGGAAACACCGGGGAGCTGTTTTTT